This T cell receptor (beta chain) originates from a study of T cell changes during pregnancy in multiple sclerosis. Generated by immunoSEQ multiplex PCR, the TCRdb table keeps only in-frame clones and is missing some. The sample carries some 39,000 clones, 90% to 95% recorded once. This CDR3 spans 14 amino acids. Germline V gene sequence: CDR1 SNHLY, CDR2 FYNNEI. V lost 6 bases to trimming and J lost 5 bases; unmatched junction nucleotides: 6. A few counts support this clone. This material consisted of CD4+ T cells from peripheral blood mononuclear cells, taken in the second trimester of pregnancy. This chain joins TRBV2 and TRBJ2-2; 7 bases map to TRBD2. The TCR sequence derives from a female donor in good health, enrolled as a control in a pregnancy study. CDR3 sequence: CASSIAGYTGELFF. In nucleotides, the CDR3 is TGTGCCAGCAGCATAGCGGGCTATACCGGGGAGCTGTTTTTT.